This T cell receptor (beta chain) was recorded in a study of T cell repertoires in cytomegalovirus infection. Study context: An indication of both CMV infection and matching HLA type came from public TCR beta signatures. General study results and limits: Dominating the ex vivo response were TCR beta clonotypes that were CMV-specific and HLA-C-restricted. CMV carriers with the relevant HLA were identified by cumulative public TCR beta family frequency.

The germline gives CDR1 SGHTA, CDR2 FQGTGA. The CDR3 totals 14 residues. V lost 3 bases, J lost 4 bases, and 12 bases lay in between. Details on this clonotype: Antigen specificity is unknown.

Each CDR3 protein is one row after TCRdb ran MiXCR on the reads. The data hold about 150,000 distinct CDR3 sequences, with 17% observed a single time. The chain joins TRBV7-3 to TRBJ2-5; tentatively, D is TRBD2 (6 bases). The source of this sequence is a human donor in good health (CMV status not recorded). Some clones in this sample may be carry-over from other donors' samples. The sequenced material came from CD8+ T cells from PBMCs. As DNA, the CDR3 is TGTGCCAGCAGCTTCCGGGAGCCCCCAGAGACCCAGTACTTC. It codes for CASSFREPPETQYF. Looking up the rest from reference TRBV7-3 and TRBJ2-5 gives the full variable domain: GAGVSQTPSNKVTEKGKYVELRCDPISGHTALYWYRQSLGQGPEFLIYFQGTGAADDSGLPNDRFFAVRPEGSVSTLKIQRTERGDSAVYLCASSFREPPETQYFGPGTRLLVL.